Below are 29 T cell receptor beta chains sequenced from a single sample in a study of monozygotic twins with inflammatory bowel disease. From the 5' RACE reads, TCRdb lists one entry per CDR3 protein and no DNA. This sample's clone table lists over 350,000 distinct CDR3 sequences. Sequenced sample: blood. All receptors derive from a human donor with ulcerative colitis or Crohn's disease, or a healthy co-twin of an affected twin (not recorded which).

This rearrangement joins TRBV20-1 to TRBJ1-1; TCRdb picks TRBD1, but there is no DNA to check that call. From germline, CDR1 is DFQATT and CDR2 SNEGSKA (reference sequence). The CDR3 is 12 residues long. CDR3 region: CSARNRVTEAFF.

This chain uses TRBV5-1 with TRBJ2-5; TCRdb names TRBD1, which stays unverified in the absence of DNA. Germline CDR1 is SGHRS and CDR2 is YFSETQ. The CDR3 length is 13 residues. The CDR3 spells CASSLQDRATQYF.

This chain links TRBV3-1 with TRBJ1-1; no DNA is available, so the TRBD1 call from TCRdb remains unchecked. This CDR3 contains 12 residues. The germline gives CDR1 LGHDT, CDR2 YNNKEL (reference sequence). The CDR3 region is CASSHGGGKAFF.

The CDR3 protein is CASQKNRGEQPQHF. The chain is built from TRBV12-3 or TRBV12-4 and TRBJ1-5; TCRdb designates TRBD1, a call that cannot be tested without DNA. The CDR3 extends over 14 amino acids.

The rearrangement uses TRBV3-1 and TRBJ1-4. CDR1 is LGHDT and CDR2 is YNNKEL in the germline V gene (reference sequence). This CDR3 spans 14 amino acids. CDR3 sequence: CASSQDSTIEKLFF.

This chain connects TRBV6-5 to TRBJ1-2; TCRdb gives TRBD1 as the D gene, but with no DNA this cannot be confirmed. The CDR3 spans 13 residues. Germline lookup yields CDR1 MNHEY and CDR2 SVGAGI. CDR3 sequence: CASSYGQAYGYTF.

V and J are TRBV19 and TRBJ1-6; TCRdb selects TRBD1, and the lack of DNA leaves this call unchecked. The CDR3 has 14 residues. Germline loops: CDR1 LNHDA, CDR2 SQIVND (reference sequence). Here the CDR3 reads CASGAGGYNSPLHF.

V usage is TRBV6-1 and J usage is TRBJ2-5. In germline, CDR1 is MNHNS, CDR2 SASEGT. This CDR3 region has 15 residues. The CDR3 spells CASNQNRRIEETQYF.

The chain couples TRBV12-3 or TRBV12-4 to TRBJ2-7; lacking DNA, the TRBD1 call made by TCRdb goes unchecked. There are 14 residues in the CDR3. CDR3 protein: CASSSGTGYYEQYF.

This rearrangement joins TRBV4-1 to TRBJ2-5; TCRdb indicates TRBD1, and absent DNA this call remains unverified. This CDR3 is 14 amino acids long. Germline V gene sequence: CDR1 MGHRA, CDR2 YSYEKL. CDR3 region: CASSGRTGQETQYF.

The J gene is TRBJ2-2, the V gene TRBV11-2. The CDR3 spans 16 residues. The germline V gene encodes CDR1 SGHAT and CDR2 FQNNGV. The CDR3: CASSQVGGTNTGELFF.

CDR3 sequence reads: CSARDPRAGGFETQYF. The rearrangement links TRBV20-1 to TRBJ2-5; without DNA, the TCRdb call of TRBD2 cannot be checked. The CDR3 has 16 amino acids. Germline CDR1 and CDR2: DFQATT and SNEGSKA (reference sequence).

V and J are TRBV6-2 or TRBV6-3 and TRBJ1-1; without DNA, the TCRdb call of TRBD1 cannot be checked. The CDR3 extends over 16 amino acids. Germline V gene data show CDR1 as MNHEY and CDR2 as SVGEGT. The CDR3 loop reads CASSYAGGAGVAEAFF.

The rearrangement links TRBV14 to TRBJ2-2; TCRdb gives TRBD1 as the D gene, but with no DNA this cannot be confirmed. CDR3 length equals 16 residues. Germline V gene lookup returns CDR1 SGHDN and CDR2 FVKESK. CDR3 loop: CASSQDRGTGFGELFF.

The rearrangement joins TRBV5-6 to TRBJ2-7; the D call of TRBD2 rests on TCRdb alone, since no DNA is present to check it. CDR3 length: 18 amino acids. The germline gives CDR1 SGHDT, CDR2 YYEEEE. CDR3 protein: CASSAGTSGGVVWYEQYF. The full variable domain, rest sourced from reference TRBV5-6 and TRBJ2-7, is DAGVTQSPTHLIKTRGQQVTLRCSPKSGHDTVSWYQQALGQGPQFIFQYYEEEERQRGNFPDRFSGHQFPNYSSELNVNALLLGDSALYLCASSAGTSGGVVWYEQYFGPGTRLTVT.

This chain connects TRBV5-6 to TRBJ1-1; no DNA is available, so the TRBD1 call from TCRdb remains unchecked. CDR3 size: 13 residues. Germline V gene sequence: CDR1 SGHDT, CDR2 YYEEEE. The chain's CDR3 is CASLMGPNTEAFF.

The chain employs TRBV6-2 or TRBV6-3 and TRBJ2-7; TCRdb gives TRBD2 as the D gene, but with no DNA this cannot be confirmed. Per germline, CDR1 MNHEY and CDR2 SVGEGT. CDR3 size: 13 residues. The CDR3 loop is CASRLALSYEQYF.

The chain links TRBV5-4 to TRBJ2-2. This CDR3 spans 15 amino acids. Germline V lookup: CDR1 SGHNT, CDR2 YYREEE (reference sequence). The CDR3 protein is CASSLKTANTGELFF.

The genes are TRBV5-1 and TRBJ2-1; TCRdb outputs TRBD2, but without DNA this stays unchecked. Germline loops: CDR1 SGHRS, CDR2 YFSETQ. The CDR3 consists of 14 residues. CDR3 protein: CASSLERGDNEQFF. Using reference TRBV5-1 and TRBJ2-1 for the parts outside the CDR3, the full variable domain is KAGVTQTPRYLIKTRGQQVTLSCSPISGHRSVSWYQQTPGQGLQFLFEYFSETQRNKGNFPGRFSGRQFSNSRSEMNVSTLELGDSALYLCASSLERGDNEQFFGPGTRLTVL.

The V and J genes are TRBV28 and TRBJ1-2; TCRdb picks TRBD1, but there is no DNA to check that call. Germline assignment: CDR1 MDHEN and CDR2 SYDVKM. The CDR3 has 13 residues. The CDR3 loop is CASSFTTANGYTF.

The V and J genes are TRBV7-2 and TRBJ2-1. CDR1 and CDR2 (germline): SGHTA, FQGNSA. The CDR3 contains 15 residues. The CDR3 reads CASSITGDSYNEQFF.

The chain has TRBV6-5 and TRBJ2-2; TCRdb names TRBD1, which stays unverified in the absence of DNA. The length of the CDR3 is 16 residues. Germline V CDR1 and CDR2: MNHEY, SVGAGI. CDR3 in amino acids: CASSYEGGRGTGELFF.

The V and J genes are TRBV20-1 and TRBJ2-7. CDR3 size: 14 residues. From germline, CDR1 is DFQATT and CDR2 SNEGSKA (reference sequence). CDR3 amino acids: CSASFGGRSYEQYF.

The chain couples TRBV20-1 to TRBJ1-5; TCRdb proposes TRBD1, but this gene call is untestable without DNA. CDR1 DFQATT and CDR2 SNEGSKA come from the germline V gene (reference sequence). The CDR3 extends over 16 amino acids. Here the CDR3 reads CSARTGGGFSNQPQHF.

The chain has TRBV2 and TRBJ1-6; absent DNA, TCRdb's TRBD1 call cannot be checked. In germline, CDR1 is SNHLY, CDR2 FYNNEI. The CDR3 runs to 15 residues. The CDR3 spells CASSEGYGSGSPLHF. The variable domain in full, with the rest retrieved from reference TRBV2 and TRBJ1-6, is EPEVTQTPSHQVTQMGQEVILRCVPISNHLYFYWYRQILGQKVEFLVSFYNNEISEKSEIFDDQFSVERPDGSNFTLKIRSTKLEDSAMYFCASSEGYGSGSPLHFGNGTRLTVT.

The chain employs TRBV6-2 or TRBV6-3 and TRBJ2-7; TCRdb's assignment of TRBD1 cannot be checked, as there is no DNA. CDR1 is MNHEY and CDR2 is SVGEGT in the germline V gene. The CDR3 is made up of 14 amino acids. This chain's CDR3 is CASGQGPSYYEQYF.

J is TRBJ1-2 and V is TRBV7-2. CDR3 length: 12 amino acids. Germline-derived CDR1 and CDR2 are SGHTA and FQGNSA. The CDR3: CASSPRTYGYTF.

CDR3 in amino acids: CATSRGDGYEQYF. The rearrangement uses TRBV15 and TRBJ2-7; the TRBD1 assignment by TCRdb is unverifiable without DNA. The CDR3 totals 13 residues. Germline CDR1 and CDR2: LNHNV and YYDKDF (reference sequence).

The chain has TRBV27 and TRBJ2-7; lacking DNA, the TRBD1 call made by TCRdb goes unchecked. CDR1 and CDR2 (germline): MNHEY, SMNVEV (reference sequence). The CDR3 runs to 15 residues. CDR3 residues: CASSQGPGRTYEQYF.